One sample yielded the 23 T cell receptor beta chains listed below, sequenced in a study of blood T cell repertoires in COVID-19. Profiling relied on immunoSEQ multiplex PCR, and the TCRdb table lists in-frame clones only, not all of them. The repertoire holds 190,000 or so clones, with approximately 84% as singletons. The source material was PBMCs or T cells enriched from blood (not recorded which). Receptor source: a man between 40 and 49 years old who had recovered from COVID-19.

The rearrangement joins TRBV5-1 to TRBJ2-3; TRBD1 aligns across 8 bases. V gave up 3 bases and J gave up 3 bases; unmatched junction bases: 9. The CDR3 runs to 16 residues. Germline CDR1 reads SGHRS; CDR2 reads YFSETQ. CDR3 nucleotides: TGCGCCAGCAGCTCAGGGACAGGCTTAGCTACAGATACGCAGTATTTT. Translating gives CASSSGTGLATDTQYF.

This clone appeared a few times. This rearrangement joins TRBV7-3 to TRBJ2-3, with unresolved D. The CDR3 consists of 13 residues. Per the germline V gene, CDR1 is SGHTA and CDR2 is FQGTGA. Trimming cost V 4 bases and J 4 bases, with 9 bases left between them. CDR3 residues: CASSYISADTQYF. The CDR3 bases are TGTGCCAGCAGCTATATTTCTGCAGATACGCAGTATTTT. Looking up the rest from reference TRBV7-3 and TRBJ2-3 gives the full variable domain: GAGVSQTPSNKVTEKGKYVELRCDPISGHTALYWYRQSLGQGPEFLIYFQGTGAADDSGLPNDRFFAVRPEGSVSTLKIQRTERGDSAVYLCASSYISADTQYFGPGTRLTVL.

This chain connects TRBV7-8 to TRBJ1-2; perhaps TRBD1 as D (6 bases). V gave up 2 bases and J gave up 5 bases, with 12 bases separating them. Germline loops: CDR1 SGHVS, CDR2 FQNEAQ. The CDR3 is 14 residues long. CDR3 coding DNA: TGTGCCAGCAGCTTAACGACGGACAGATATGGCTACACCTTC. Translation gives CASSLTTDRYGYTF.

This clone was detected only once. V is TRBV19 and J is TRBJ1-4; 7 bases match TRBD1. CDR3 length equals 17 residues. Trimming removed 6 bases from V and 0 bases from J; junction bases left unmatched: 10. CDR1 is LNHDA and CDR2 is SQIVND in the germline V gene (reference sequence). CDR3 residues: CASSSPGQSTTNEKLFF. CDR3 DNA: TGTGCCAGTAGCTCTCCGGGACAGAGTACAACTAATGAAAAACTGTTTTTT.

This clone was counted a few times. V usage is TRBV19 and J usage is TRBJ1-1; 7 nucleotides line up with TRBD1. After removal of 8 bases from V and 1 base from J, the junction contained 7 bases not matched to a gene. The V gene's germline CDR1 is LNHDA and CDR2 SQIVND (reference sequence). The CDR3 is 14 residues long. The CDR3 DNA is TGTGCCAGTCAATCGGACAGGACGAACACTGAAGCTTTCTTT. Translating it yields CASQSDRTNTEAFF.

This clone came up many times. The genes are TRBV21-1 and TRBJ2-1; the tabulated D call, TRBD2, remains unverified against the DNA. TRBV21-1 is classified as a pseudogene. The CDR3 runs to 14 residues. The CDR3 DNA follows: TGTGCCAGCACCGGACTAGCGGGGGGCAATGAGCAGTTCTTC. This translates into CASTGLAGGNEQFF.

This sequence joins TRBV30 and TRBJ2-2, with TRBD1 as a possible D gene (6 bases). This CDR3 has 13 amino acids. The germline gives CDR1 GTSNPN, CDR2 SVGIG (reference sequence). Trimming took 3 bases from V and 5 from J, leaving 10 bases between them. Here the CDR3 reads CAWRRGGTGELFF. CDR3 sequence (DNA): TGTGCCTGGAGGCGAGGGGGTACCGGGGAGCTGTTTTTT.

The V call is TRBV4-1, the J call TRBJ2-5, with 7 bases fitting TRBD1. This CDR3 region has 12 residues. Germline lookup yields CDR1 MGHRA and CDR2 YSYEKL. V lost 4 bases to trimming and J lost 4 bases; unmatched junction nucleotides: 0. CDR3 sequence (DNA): TGCGCCAGCAGCCGGACAGGAGAGACCCAGTACTTC. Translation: CASSRTGETQYF.

The CDR3 nucleotides are TGTGCCAGCAGCCAACGACCACGGACTAGCGGGGGGGCCAAAAACATTCAGTACTTC. Its translation: CASSQRPRTSGGAKNIQYF. The chain joins TRBV4-2 to TRBJ2-4, with 14 bases matching TRBD2. V shed 2 bases, J shed 1 base, and the junction held 7 bases outside the gene matches. Germline CDR1 is LGHNA and CDR2 is YNFKEQ. This CDR3 is 19 amino acids long.

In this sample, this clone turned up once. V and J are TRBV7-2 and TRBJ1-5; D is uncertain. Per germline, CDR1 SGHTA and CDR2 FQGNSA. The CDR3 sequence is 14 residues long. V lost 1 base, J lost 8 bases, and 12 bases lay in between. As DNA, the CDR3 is TGTGCCAGCAGCTTAGGAGTACCGGTAAAGCCCCAGCATTTT. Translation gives CASSLGVPVKPQHF.

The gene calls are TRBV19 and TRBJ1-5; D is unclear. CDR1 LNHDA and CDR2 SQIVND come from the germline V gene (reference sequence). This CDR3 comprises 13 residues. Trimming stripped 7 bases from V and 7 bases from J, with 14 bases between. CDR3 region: CASTKDTLQPQHF. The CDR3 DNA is TGTGCCAGTACCAAAGACACATTACAGCCCCAGCATTTT.

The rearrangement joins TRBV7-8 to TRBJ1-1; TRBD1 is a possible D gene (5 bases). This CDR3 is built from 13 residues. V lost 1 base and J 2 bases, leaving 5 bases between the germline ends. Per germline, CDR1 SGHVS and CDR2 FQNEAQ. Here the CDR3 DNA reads TGTGCCAGCAGCTTAGGGACAAACACTGAAGCTTTCTTT. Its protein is CASSLGTNTEAFF.

The CDR3 loop reads CASSLEGRGSLSTEAFF. The CDR3 bases are TGTGCCAGCAGCTTAGAGGGGAGGGGGTCCCTCTCCACTGAAGCTTTCTTT. V usage is TRBV7-6 and J usage is TRBJ1-1; possibly TRBD1 for D (6 bases). V lost 1 base to trimming and J lost 4 bases, with 19 bases between them. Germline V gives CDR1 SGHVS, CDR2 FNYEAQ. The CDR3 length is 17 residues.

The CDR3, as DNA: TGTGCCAGCAGCTTCACAGGGGGCAGTCCTGAAGCTTTCTTT. Its protein is CASSFTGGSPEAFF. The V and J genes are TRBV5-5 and TRBJ1-1, with 9 bases aligning to TRBD1. CDR3 length equals 14 residues. Germline V gene lookup returns CDR1 SGHKS and CDR2 YYEKEE (reference sequence). Trimming took 2 bases from V and 6 from J; bases not matched to a gene: 5.

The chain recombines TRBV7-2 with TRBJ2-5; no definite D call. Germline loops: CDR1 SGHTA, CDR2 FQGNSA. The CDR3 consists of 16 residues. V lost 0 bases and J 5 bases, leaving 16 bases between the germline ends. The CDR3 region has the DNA TGTGCCAGCAGCTTAGCCGGCCTCAGGCGTTTGGAGACCCAGTACTTC. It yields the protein CASSLAGLRRLETQYF. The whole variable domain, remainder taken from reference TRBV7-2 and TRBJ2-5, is GAGVSQSPSNKVTEKGKDVELRCDPISGHTALYWYRQSLGQGLEFLIYFQGNSAPDKSGLPSDRFSAERTGGSVSTLTIQRTQQEDSAVYLCASSLAGLRRLETQYFGPGTRLLVL.

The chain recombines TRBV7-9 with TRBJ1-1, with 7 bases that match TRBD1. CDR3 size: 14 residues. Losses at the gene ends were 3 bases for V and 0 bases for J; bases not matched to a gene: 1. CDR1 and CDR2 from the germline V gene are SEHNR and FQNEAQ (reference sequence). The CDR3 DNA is TGTGCCAGCAGCTTCGACAGGGTGAACACTGAAGCTTTCTTT. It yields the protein CASSFDRVNTEAFF.

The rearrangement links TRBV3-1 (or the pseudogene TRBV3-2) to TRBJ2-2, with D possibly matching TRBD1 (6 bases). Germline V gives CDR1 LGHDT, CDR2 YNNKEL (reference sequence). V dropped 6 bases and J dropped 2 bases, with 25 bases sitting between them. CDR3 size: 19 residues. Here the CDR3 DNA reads TGTGCCAGCAGAGGGGGACCAGGGGAGCGCTTCAGAAACACCGGGGAGCTGTTTTTT. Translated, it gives CASRGGPGERFRNTGELFF.

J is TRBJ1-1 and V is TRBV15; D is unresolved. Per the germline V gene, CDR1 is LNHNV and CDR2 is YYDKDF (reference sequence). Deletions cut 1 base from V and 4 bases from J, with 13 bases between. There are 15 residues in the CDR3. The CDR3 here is CATSRAPRVGTEAFF. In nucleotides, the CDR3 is TGTGCCACCAGCAGAGCCCCTAGAGTGGGCACTGAAGCTTTCTTT.

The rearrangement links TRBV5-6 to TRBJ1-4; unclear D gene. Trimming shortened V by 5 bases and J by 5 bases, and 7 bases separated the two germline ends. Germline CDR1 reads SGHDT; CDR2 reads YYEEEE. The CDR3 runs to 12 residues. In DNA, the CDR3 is TGTGCCAGCAGATTTCGGAATGAAAAACTGTTTTTT. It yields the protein CASRFRNEKLFF.

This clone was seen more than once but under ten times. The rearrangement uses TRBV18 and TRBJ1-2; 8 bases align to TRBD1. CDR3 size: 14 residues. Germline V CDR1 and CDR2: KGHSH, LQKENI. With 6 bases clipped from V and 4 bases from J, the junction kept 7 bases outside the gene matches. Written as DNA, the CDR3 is TGTGCCAGCTCCCCGGGACAGGACAGCTATGGCTACACCTTC. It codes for CASSPGQDSYGYTF.

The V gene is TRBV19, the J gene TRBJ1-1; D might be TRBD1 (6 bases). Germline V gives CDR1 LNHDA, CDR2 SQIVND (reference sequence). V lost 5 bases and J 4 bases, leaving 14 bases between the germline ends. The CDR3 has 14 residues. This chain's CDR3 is CASSQRQASTEAFF. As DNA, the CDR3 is TGTGCCAGTAGTCAAAGACAGGCGAGCACTGAAGCTTTCTTT.

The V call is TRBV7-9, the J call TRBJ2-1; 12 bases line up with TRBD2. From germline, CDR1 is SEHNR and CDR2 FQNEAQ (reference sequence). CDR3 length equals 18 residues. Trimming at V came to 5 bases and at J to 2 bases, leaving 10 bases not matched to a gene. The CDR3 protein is CASSLRTSGASAYNEQFF. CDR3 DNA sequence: TGTGCCAGCAGCCTGAGGACTAGCGGGGCCTCCGCCTACAATGAGCAGTTCTTC.

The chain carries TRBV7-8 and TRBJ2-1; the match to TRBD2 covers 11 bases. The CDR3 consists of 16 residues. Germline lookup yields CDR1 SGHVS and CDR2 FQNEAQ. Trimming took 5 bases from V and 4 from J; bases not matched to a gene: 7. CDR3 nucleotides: TGTGCCAGCAGCCCCACTAGCGGGGGACCATACAATGAGCAGTTCTTC. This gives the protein CASSPTSGGPYNEQFF.